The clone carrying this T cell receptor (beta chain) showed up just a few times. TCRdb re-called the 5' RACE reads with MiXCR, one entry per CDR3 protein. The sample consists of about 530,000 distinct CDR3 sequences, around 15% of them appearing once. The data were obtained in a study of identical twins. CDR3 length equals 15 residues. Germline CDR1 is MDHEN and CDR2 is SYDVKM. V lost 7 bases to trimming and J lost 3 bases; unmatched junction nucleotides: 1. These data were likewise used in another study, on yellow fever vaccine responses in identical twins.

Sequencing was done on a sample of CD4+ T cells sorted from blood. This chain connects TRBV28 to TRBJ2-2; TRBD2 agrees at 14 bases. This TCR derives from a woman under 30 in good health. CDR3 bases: TGTGCCAGCATGACTAGCGGGAGGGACACCGGGGAGCTGTTTTTT. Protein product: CASMTSGRDTGELFF. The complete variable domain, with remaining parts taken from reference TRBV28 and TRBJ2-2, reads DVKVTQSSRYLVKRTGEKVFLECVQDMDHENMFWYRQDPGLGLRLIYFSYDVKMKEKGDIPEGYSVSREKKERFSLILESASTNQTSMYLCASMTSGRDTGELFFGEGSRLTVL.